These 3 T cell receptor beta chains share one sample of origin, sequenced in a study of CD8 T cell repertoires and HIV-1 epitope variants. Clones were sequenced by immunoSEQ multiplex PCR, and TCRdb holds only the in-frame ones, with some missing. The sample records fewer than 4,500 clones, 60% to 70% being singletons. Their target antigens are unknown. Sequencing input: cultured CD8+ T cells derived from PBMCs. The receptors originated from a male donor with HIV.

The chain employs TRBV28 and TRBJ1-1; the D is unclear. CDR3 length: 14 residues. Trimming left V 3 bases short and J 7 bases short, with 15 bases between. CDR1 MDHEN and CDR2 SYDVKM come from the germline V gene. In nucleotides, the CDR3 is TGTGCCAGCAGTTTTTGGACCGCCGATCATGAAGCTTTCTTT. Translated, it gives CASSFWTADHEAFF.

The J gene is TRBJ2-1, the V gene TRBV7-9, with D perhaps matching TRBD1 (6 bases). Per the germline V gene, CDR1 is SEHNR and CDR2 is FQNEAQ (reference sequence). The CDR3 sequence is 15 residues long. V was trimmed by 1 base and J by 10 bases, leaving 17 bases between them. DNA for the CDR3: TGTGCCAGCAGCTTAGTCCCAGGGGCCTATGGGGAGCAGTTCTTC. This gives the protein CASSLVPGAYGEQFF.

The CDR3 here is CASSAVYNYGYTF. Here the CDR3 DNA reads TGTGCCAGCAGTGCAGTATACAACTATGGCTACACCTTC. The chain carries TRBV28 and TRBJ1-2; no definite D call. The CDR3 has 13 residues. The V and J ends lost 5 bases and 2 bases respectively, with 9 bases between them. Germline CDR1 is MDHEN and CDR2 is SYDVKM.